This record concerns one TCR beta chain sequence. This record belongs to a study of shared clonotypes between healthy human individuals. Sequencing used immunoSEQ multiplex PCR; TCRdb keeps in-frame clones, though not all of them. The table records about 700,000 clones, about 90% of them present only once. Positively selected for CCR7, the CD45RO-negative cells used as naive CD8 cells excluded terminally differentiated effector memory CD45RA+ cells. The germline V and J ends were trimmed by 3 bases and 4 bases, with 6 bases remaining between them. The length of the CDR3 is 12 residues. Looked up from germline, CDR1 is SGHDN and CDR2 is FVKESK.

The sequence was collected from a young man in good health. The V call is TRBV14, the J call TRBJ1-1, with D unresolved. What was sequenced was naive CD8+ T cells sorted from blood. CDR3 loop: CASSQGFTEAFF. The CDR3 DNA reads as TGTGCCAGCAGCCAGGGCTTCACTGAAGCTTTCTTT.